This TCR beta chain derives from a study of vaccination and CD4 T cells after COVID-19 (dated by TCRdb to the early 2020s). About the full investigation: SARS-CoV-2 positivity had been established in the convalescent patients by nasal swab PCR, and mild disease was recorded in eight to ten of these patients and severe disease in one. Six males and four females were included in the convalescent cohort, with two Hispanic individuals, seven Caucasians, two Asians and one multiracial person represented. Each participant got two doses of either the Pfizer-BioNTech BNT162b2 vaccine (n=8) or the Moderna mRNA-1273 vaccine (n=2). Post-COVID blood samples from convalescent patients were collected a median of roughly 100 days after diagnosis, with a range of about 35 to 161 days. Post-vaccine blood samples were taken a median of about 70 days after the second vaccine dose, with a range of 14 to 241 days. The cultures were stimulated with overlapping spike peptide pools from SARS-CoV-2 and from the common cold coronaviruses HCoV-NL63, HCoV-OC43 and HCoV-229E. Control cultures used a CEFX viral epitope pool as positive control, an HIV-1 Nef peptide pool as negative control, or no peptide. In ten to eleven COVID-19 convalescent patients and a handful of infection-naive healthy vaccine recipients, researchers compared the spike-specific CD4+ TCR repertoire from before mRNA vaccination with the repertoire from after. The study at large found these results: In convalescent patients, a median around 89% of post-vaccine SARS-CoV-2-reactive clones were detected only after vaccination, suggesting vaccine-specific priming. The number of convalescent patients in the study was relatively small, and the study did not examine early timepoints following natural infection. Although the median number of SARS-CoV-2-reactive clonotypes went up from 20 to 25 after infection to some 40 after vaccination, the increase was not significant. Nearly all vaccine-specific clones in convalescent patients (304 of 307) were mono-reactive for SARS-CoV-2 spike rather than cross-reactive with common cold coronaviruses.

Preparation of the library involved PCR. DNA from cultured CD4+ T cells underwent TCR sequencing with the Oncomine TCR Beta short-read assay at the Johns Hopkins FTIC core. Genomic DNA was extracted from the cultured CD4+ T cells with the QIAamp micro DNA kit. Oncomine TCR Beta libraries from cultured CD4+ T cells were pooled using unique dual indexes and sequenced on an Illumina iSeq 100. The authors processed their data as follows. Non-productive sequences were removed, and CDR3s not starting with C, not ending with F or W, or shorter than 7 amino acids were discarded. The MANAFEST web application was used to identify antigen-specific clonotypes by comparing peptide-stimulated wells against reference wells and other culture wells. For a clone to be called positive, the clone needed an FDR below 0.05, an odds ratio above 5, and a productive frequency above 0.1% in at least two of three replicate wells. A clonotype counted as cross-reactive if it showed significant expansion both in the SARS-CoV-2 spike wells and in at least one common cold coronavirus spike condition. CDR3 homology was assessed with Levenshtein distances (stringdist) and unrooted phylogenetic trees (ape) in R version 3.6.1. TCRdb reprocessed the public reads (quality trimming at Q25 with fastp, clone calling with MiXCR) and kept in-frame beta chains. Under each unique CDR3 protein, matching rows form one entry showing the most common genes and DNA. These V and J calls originate from TCRdb's pipeline instead of the authors' own analysis. Present in this sample are approximately 2,000 distinct CDR3 sequences, less than 35% of which were seen just once. The biggest ten clones account for 26% of the sample.

Unmatched junction bases come to 3, with V trimmed by 0 bases and J by 4 bases. Based on the germline V gene (reference sequence), the CDR1 and CDR2 sequences are SGHKS and YYEKEE. Inclusive of the bounding cysteine and phenylalanine, the CDR3 is 14 residues long. Only the CDR3 DNA is retained, 42 bases long and in frame from the first base. The sample's treatment or condition label, in plain terms: approximately nine-day PBMC culture with coronavirus spike peptide pools or control peptides (ViraFEST assay). To expand antigen-specific T cells with peptide pools and then pick out the expanded clonotypes through TCR sequencing, the study relied on the ViraFEST assay. Positive SARS-CoV-2 PCR tests in the convalescent patients dated from March to December 2020, before Alpha, Beta and Delta variants emerged in the United States. PBMCs were cultured at under 2.5 million per well in IMDM supplemented with approximately 4.7% human AB serum and 8.5 to 10 IU/ml IL-2, with about 9 ug/ml peptide pools added. Half of the culture medium was replaced with fresh IL-2-containing medium on days 3 and 7. After 9 to 10 days of culture, CD4+ T cells were isolated by negative selection using the EasySep CD4+ T cell isolation kit. Ficoll-Paque Plus gradient centrifugation was used to isolate PBMCs from whole blood, and the isolated PBMCs were then either used fresh or cryopreserved at -140C. Culture conditions were generally each tested in triplicate wells.

In the case of this clonotype: No antigen is known for it. Qualities for individual bases were not recorded, and no much larger clone is one base off.

This clonotype was obtained from a human donor who had recovered from COVID-19. The chain was built from TRBV5-5 and TRBJ1-2; 7 bases in the junction line up with TRBD1. The sample here was CD4+ T cells from blood, cultured in vitro, taken after SARS-CoV-2 vaccination. The CDR3 corresponds to CASSLVGTVYGYTF. The nucleotide sequence is TGTGCCAGCAGCTTGGTCGGGACAGTCTATGGCTACACCTTC.